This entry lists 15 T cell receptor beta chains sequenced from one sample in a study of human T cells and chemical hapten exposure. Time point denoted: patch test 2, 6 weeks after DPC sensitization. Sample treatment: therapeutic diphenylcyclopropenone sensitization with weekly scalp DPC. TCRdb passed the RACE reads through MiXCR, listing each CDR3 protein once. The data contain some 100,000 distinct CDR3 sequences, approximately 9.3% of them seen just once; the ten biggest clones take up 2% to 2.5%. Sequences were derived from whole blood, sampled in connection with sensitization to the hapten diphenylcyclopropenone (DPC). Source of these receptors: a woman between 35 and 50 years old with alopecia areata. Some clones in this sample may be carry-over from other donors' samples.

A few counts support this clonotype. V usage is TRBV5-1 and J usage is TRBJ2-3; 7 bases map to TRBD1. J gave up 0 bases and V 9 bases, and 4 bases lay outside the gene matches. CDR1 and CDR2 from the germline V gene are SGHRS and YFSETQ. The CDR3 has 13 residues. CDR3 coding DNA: TGCGCCACTTCAGGGGGAAGCACAGATACGCAGTATTTT. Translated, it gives CATSGGSTDTQYF.

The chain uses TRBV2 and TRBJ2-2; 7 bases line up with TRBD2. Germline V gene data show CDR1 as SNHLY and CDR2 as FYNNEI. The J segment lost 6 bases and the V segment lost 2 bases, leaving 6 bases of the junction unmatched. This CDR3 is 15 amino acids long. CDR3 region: CASSEREGWSGELFF. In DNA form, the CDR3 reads TGTGCCAGCAGTGAAAGGGAGGGATGGTCCGGGGAGCTGTTTTTT.

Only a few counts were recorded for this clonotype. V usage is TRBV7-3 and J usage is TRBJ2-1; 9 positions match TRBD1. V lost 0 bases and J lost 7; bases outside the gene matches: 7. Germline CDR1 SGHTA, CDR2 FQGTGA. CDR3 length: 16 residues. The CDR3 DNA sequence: TGTGCCAGCAGCTTAACGTCGGGACAGGGAATGAATGAGCAGTTCTTC. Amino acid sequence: CASSLTSGQGMNEQFF.

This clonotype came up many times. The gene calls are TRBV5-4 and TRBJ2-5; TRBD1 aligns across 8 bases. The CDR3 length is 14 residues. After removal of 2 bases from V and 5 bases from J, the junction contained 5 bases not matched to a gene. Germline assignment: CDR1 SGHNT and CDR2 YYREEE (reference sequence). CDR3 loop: CASSFGQGLETQYF. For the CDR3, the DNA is TGTGCCAGCAGCTTTGGACAGGGTCTCGAGACCCAGTACTTC.

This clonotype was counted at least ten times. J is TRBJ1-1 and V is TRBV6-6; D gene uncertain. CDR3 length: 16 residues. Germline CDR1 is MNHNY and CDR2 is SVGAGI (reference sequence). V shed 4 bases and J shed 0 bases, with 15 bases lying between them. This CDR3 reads CASSLGSLNMNTEAFF. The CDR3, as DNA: TGTGCCAGCAGTTTGGGTTCCTTGAATATGAACACTGAAGCTTTCTTT.

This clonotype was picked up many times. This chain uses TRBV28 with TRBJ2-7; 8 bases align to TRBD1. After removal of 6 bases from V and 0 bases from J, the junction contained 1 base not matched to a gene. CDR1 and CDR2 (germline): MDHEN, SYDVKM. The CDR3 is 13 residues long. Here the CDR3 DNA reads TGTGCCAGCAGGGACAGGGTCTCCTACGAGCAGTACTTC. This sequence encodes CASRDRVSYEQYF.

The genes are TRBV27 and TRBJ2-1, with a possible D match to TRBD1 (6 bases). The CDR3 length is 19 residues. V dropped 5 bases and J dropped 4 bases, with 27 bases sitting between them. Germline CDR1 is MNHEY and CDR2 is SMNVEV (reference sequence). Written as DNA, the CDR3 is TGTGCCAGCAGTGTAACAGGGTCTGGACAATTTGGTACATACAATGAGCAGTTCTTC. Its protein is CASSVTGSGQFGTYNEQFF.

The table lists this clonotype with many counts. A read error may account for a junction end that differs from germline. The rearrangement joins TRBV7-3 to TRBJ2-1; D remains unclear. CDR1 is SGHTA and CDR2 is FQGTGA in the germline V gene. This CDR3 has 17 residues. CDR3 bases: TGTGCCAGCAGCCTAACCCCATCCCGGGCCTCCTACAATGAGCAGTTCTTC. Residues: CASSLTPSRASYNEQFF. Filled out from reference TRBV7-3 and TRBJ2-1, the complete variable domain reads GAGVSQTPSNKVTEKGKYVELRCDPISGHTALYWYRQSLGQGPEFLIYFQGTGAADDSGLPNDRFFAVRPEGSVSTLKIQRTERGDSAVYLCASSLTPSRASYNEQFFGPGTRLTVL.

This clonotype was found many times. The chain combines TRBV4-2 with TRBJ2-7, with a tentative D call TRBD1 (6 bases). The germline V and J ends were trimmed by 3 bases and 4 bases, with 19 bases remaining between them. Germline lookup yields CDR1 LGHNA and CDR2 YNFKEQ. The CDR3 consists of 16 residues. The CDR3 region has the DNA TGTGCCAGCAGCCAGGTAACCGGGACAACCCTATACGAGCAGTACTTC. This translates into CASSQVTGTTLYEQYF.

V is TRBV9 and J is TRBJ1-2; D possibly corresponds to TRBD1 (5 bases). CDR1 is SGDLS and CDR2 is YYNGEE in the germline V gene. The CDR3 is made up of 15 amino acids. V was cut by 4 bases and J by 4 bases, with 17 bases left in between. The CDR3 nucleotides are TGTGCCAGCAGCCCCGAGGGGAGGCTTCCCTATGGCTACACCTTC. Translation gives CASSPEGRLPYGYTF. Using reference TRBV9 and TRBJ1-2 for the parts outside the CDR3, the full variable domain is DSGVTQTPKHLITATGQRVTLRCSPRSGDLSVYWYQQSLDQGLQFLIQYYNGEERAKGNILERFSAQQFPDLHSELNLSSLELGDSALYFCASSPEGRLPYGYTFGSGTRLTVV.

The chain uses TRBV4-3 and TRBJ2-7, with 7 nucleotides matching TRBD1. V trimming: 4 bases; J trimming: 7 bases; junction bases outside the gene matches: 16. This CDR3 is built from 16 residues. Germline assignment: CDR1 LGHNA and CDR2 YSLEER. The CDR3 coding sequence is TGCGCCAGCAGCCGAGGGGCAGGACAGGTTCCTCTGGAGCAGTACTTC. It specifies CASSRGAGQVPLEQYF.

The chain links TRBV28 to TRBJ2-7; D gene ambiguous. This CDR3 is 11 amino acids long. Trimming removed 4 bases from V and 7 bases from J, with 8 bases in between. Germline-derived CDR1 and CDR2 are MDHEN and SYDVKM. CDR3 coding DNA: TGTGCCAGCAGTTCCCCCGGGGAGCAGTACTTC. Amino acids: CASSSPGEQYF.

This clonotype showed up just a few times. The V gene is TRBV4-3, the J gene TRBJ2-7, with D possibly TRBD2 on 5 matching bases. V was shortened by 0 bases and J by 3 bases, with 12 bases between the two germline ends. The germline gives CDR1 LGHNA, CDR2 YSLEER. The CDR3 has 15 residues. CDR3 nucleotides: TGCGCCAGCAGCCAAGATCGGGCGGGTCTCTACGAGCAGTACTTC. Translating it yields CASSQDRAGLYEQYF.

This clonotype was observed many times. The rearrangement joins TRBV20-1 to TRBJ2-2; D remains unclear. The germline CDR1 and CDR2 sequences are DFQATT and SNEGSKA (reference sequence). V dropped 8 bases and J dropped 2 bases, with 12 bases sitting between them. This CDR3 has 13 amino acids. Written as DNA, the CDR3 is TGCAGTCCCCTCGATCATAACACCGGGGAGCTGTTTTTT. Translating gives CSPLDHNTGELFF.

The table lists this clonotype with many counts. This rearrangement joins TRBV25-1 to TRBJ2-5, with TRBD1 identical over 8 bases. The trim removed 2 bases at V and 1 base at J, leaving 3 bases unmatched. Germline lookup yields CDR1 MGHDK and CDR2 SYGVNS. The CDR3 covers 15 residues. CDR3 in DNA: TGTGCCAGCAGTGAAGGACAGGGCCCCCAAGAGACCCAGTACTTC. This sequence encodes CASSEGQGPQETQYF.